This T cell receptor (beta chain) was profiled in a study of cytomegalovirus exposure and HLA in healthy donors. Study-wide results and caveats: In a later analysis, common viral pathogens appeared linked to several of the most significant clusters. Apparent HLA restriction characterized most CMV-associated TCR beta chains in a later analysis.

The V end lost 1 base, the J end lost 0 bases, and 8 bases lay between the germline ends. This CDR3 contains 16 residues. Germline lookup yields CDR1 SGHNT and CDR2 YYREEE (reference sequence). Comments on this clone: The antigen remains unidentified.

The PCR made use of 60 Vbeta and 13 Jbeta primers. The table came from immunoSEQ multiplex PCR; TCRdb's copy has only in-frame clones and leaves some out. The sample yields about 150,000 clones, around 80% seen once. This clonotype was obtained from a male donor in good health and CMV-seronegative. Sequenced sample: PBMCs. V gene TRBV5-4 combines with J gene TRBJ2-6, with no clear D. In DNA, the CDR3 is TGTGCCAGCAGCTTGTTCAGGATCTCTGGGGCCAACGTCCTGACTTTC. Its protein is CASSLFRISGANVLTF. Supplemented by reference TRBV5-4 and TRBJ2-6, the full variable domain reads ETGVTQSPTHLIKTRGQQVTLRCSSQSGHNTVSWYQQALGQGPQFIFQYYREEENGRGNFPPRFSGLQFPNYSSELNVNALELDDSALYLCASSLFRISGANVLTFGAGSRLTVL.